This T cell receptor (beta chain) was documented in a study of early T cells in non-severe SARS-CoV-2 infection. General study points: Reliance on VDJdb matching favored anti-spike CD8 responses; private and CD4 specificities were missed.

The CDR3 has 15 residues. J was trimmed by 2 bases and V by 5 bases; bases with no gene match: 6. From germline, CDR1 is WSHSY and CDR2 SAAADI. TCRdb re-analysed the 5' RACE reads in MiXCR, keeping a single row per CDR3 protein. The data contain 64,000 or so distinct CDR3 sequences, about an eighth of them singletons. For this clonotype: What it binds is unknown.

Input material: whole blood. The source is an adult who was a healthcare worker with PCR-confirmed SARS-CoV-2 infection or an uninfected control (not recorded which). The rearrangement joins TRBV10-2 to TRBJ1-3, with TRBD1 matching over 7 bases. The CDR3 protein is CASSRGTDTGNTIYF. Here the CDR3 DNA reads TGCGCCAGCAGTCGGGGGACAGACACTGGAAACACCATATATTTT.